This entry features one TCR beta chain sequence. This sample stems from a study of blood T cell repertoires in COVID-19. Study summary: Samples of COVID-19 (acute and convalescent) were obtained from the United States, Italy and Spain. Sources were T cells, B-cell-depleted T cells, or PBMCs; the material itself was cDNA or gDNA.

In the authors' methods: How many nucleated cells were present was estimated from reference gene primer amplification. This table comes from immunoSEQ multiplex PCR, and its TCRdb copy is limited to in-frame clones, with some not included. From that table come the V and J calls and clone size; the DNA was used to work out D and trimming. This sample has around 200,000 clones; roughly 81% occur once, and the top ten carry around 4.9%. Material for sequencing was peripheral blood. This TCR was sampled from a woman older than 75 with acute or convalescent COVID-19.

CDR3 residues: CASSDSGPSSYEQYF. The CDR3 nucleotides read TGTGCCAGCAGCGACAGTGGGCCCAGCTCCTACGAGCAGTACTTC. J is TRBJ2-7 and V is TRBV2, with a tentative D call TRBD1 (5 bases). Germline lookup yields CDR1 SNHLY and CDR2 FYNNEI. This CDR3 comprises 15 residues. V shed 6 bases and J shed 0 bases, with 15 bases lying between them.